The source of this TCR beta chain is a study of cytomegalovirus exposure and HLA in healthy donors. 13 Jbeta primers and 60 Vbeta primers were used for the PCR. Using immunoSEQ multiplex PCR, the repertoire was profiled, and TCRdb retains in-frame clones only, with some absent. Of 150,000 to 200,000 clones listed, approximately 79% were seen once; the top ten hold approximately 0.69%. V lost 4 bases, J lost 0 bases, and 13 bases lay in between. Germline V CDR1 and CDR2: LGHNA, YNFKEQ. CDR3 length equals 16 residues. The chain uses TRBV4-2 and TRBJ2-1; D is uncertain. Sequences were obtained from PBMCs. This clonotype originated in a woman in her thirties or forties in good health and CMV-seronegative. CDR3 in DNA: TGTGCCAGCAGCCGCTCCGACTTGAGCTCCTACAATGAGCAGTTCTTC. Encoded protein: CASSRSDLSSYNEQFF.